This T cell receptor beta chain was sequenced for a study of T-cell reconstitution after alpha-beta-depleted transplantation in children. Unique molecular identifiers were incorporated when the TCRbeta library was constructed. Using its own MiXCR run on the PCR reads, TCRdb lists one record per CDR3 protein. The sample holds about 980,000 distinct CDR3 sequences, around 30% seen once. In this sample, this clonotype turned up a few times. The antigen is unknown. Study-wide findings and caveats: Certain patients had high TCRbeta diversity at day 60, and it came from recipient T cells and thymic progenitors that survived. Several hundred expanded graft clones reportedly gave rise to the alpha-beta T cells present about two months after transplant. It was newly produced T cells that mostly accounted for T-cell counts and diversity one year after transplant.

The sequences come from PBMCs, mostly from graft donor cells, collected 360 days after TCRalphabeta/CD19-depleted stem cell transplant. The sequence was collected from a boy under two years old who had a stem cell transplant for SCID, so the T cells may come from the graft donor.

The CDR3 spells CSVGDRYEQYF. CDR3 nucleotide sequence: TGCAGCGTGGGGGACCGCTACGAGCAGTACTTC. The chain couples TRBV29-1 to TRBJ2-7, with D perhaps given as TRBD1 or TRBD2 (5 bases each). V was cut by 6 bases and J by 3 bases, with 9 bases left in between. The CDR3 is made up of 11 amino acids. Germline V CDR1 and CDR2: SQVTM, ANQGSEA.